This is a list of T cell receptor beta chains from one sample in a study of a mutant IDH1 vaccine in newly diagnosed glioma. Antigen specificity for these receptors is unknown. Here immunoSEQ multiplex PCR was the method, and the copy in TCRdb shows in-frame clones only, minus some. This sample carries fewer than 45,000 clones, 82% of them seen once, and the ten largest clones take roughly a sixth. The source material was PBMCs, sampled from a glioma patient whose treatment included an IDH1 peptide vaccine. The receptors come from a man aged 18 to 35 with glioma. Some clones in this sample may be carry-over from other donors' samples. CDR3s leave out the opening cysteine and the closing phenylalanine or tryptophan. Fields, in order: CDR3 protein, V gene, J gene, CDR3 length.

CDR3aa: ASSLGLTGTGSYEQY
v_gene: TRBV5-1
j_gene: TRBJ2-7
len: 15

CDR3aa: ASSTYNEQF
v_gene: TRBV19
j_gene: TRBJ2-1
len: 9

CDR3aa: ASSPGPRNTEAF
v_gene: TRBV7-9
j_gene: TRBJ1-1
len: 12

CDR3aa: AINVGGNTEAF
v_gene: TRBV10-3
j_gene: TRBJ1-1
len: 11

CDR3aa: ASSLGIRQGEEQY
v_gene: TRBV7-2
j_gene: TRBJ2-7
len: 13

CDR3aa: ASSLRDRAYNEQF
v_gene: TRBV5-6
j_gene: TRBJ2-1
len: 13

CDR3aa: SVSLRLAGETQY
v_gene: TRBV29-1
j_gene: TRBJ2-5
len: 12

CDR3aa: ASSDSYNEQF
v_gene: TRBV5-4
j_gene: TRBJ2-1
len: 10

CDR3aa: ASRVQRGDSEAF
v_gene: TRBV5-1
j_gene: TRBJ1-1
len: 12

CDR3aa: AWKTGPRTEAF
v_gene: TRBV30
j_gene: TRBJ1-1
len: 11

CDR3aa: ASSSVDQTRSSYEQY
v_gene: TRBV13
j_gene: TRBJ2-7
len: 15

CDR3aa: ASSQDRQTRYEQY
v_gene: TRBV4-1
j_gene: TRBJ2-7
len: 13

CDR3aa: ASSLRWMRNTEAF
v_gene: TRBV7-2
j_gene: TRBJ1-1
len: 13

CDR3aa: ASSQGDTEAF
v_gene: TRBV4-1
j_gene: TRBJ1-1
len: 10

CDR3aa: ASSLRAGTIEEAF
v_gene: TRBV4-3
j_gene: TRBJ1-1
len: 13

CDR3aa: ASSSLEALAVNTGELF
v_gene: TRBV4-2
j_gene: TRBJ2-2
len: 16

CDR3aa: ASTALTSPGELF
v_gene: TRBV5-1
j_gene: TRBJ2-2
len: 12

CDR3aa: ASSGHPNYGYT
v_gene: TRBV9
j_gene: TRBJ1-2
len: 11

CDR3aa: ASSVAVSPPTGELF
v_gene: TRBV9
j_gene: TRBJ2-2
len: 14

CDR3aa: AISEWGGSDSPLH
v_gene: TRBV10-3
j_gene: TRBJ1-6
len: 13

CDR3aa: ASSSRTGNQPQH
v_gene: TRBV13
j_gene: TRBJ1-5
len: 12

CDR3aa: ASGVGNPNSPLH
v_gene: TRBV5-1
j_gene: TRBJ1-6
len: 12

CDR3aa: ASSRVRVGNEKLF
v_gene: TRBV7-2
j_gene: TRBJ1-4
len: 13

CDR3aa: ASSARDSPLH
v_gene: TRBV9
j_gene: TRBJ1-6
len: 10

CDR3aa: ASGLWDSPYEQY
v_gene: TRBV2
j_gene: TRBJ2-7
len: 12

CDR3aa: ASSLTGLTNEKLF
v_gene: TRBV7-2
j_gene: TRBJ1-4
len: 13

CDR3aa: ASSLSWGQGNYGYT
v_gene: TRBV27
j_gene: TRBJ1-2
len: 14

CDR3aa: ASSRGQLNTEAF
v_gene: TRBV19
j_gene: TRBJ1-1
len: 12

CDR3aa: ASSEEFNGYT
v_gene: TRBV2
j_gene: TRBJ1-2
len: 10

CDR3aa: ASSLVAGTDYNEQF
v_gene: TRBV7-9
j_gene: TRBJ2-1
len: 14

CDR3aa: ASRAGTGITEAF
v_gene: TRBV5-4
j_gene: TRBJ1-1
len: 12

CDR3aa: AWSVQTVSNGYT
v_gene: TRBV30
j_gene: TRBJ1-2
len: 12

CDR3aa: ASSSRQGEYNSPLH
v_gene: TRBV4-2
j_gene: TRBJ1-6
len: 14